This T cell receptor (beta chain) came from a study of shared clonotypes between healthy human individuals. Study-level points and caveats: Depth was large, yet rarefaction showed that sorted-subset sequencing was incomplete.

Turning to this clone: What it recognizes is unknown.

Some clones are missing from TCRdb's copy, which holds only in-frame ones; the method was immunoSEQ multiplex PCR. The sample consists of 2,500,000 or so clones, under 95% of them appearing once. The CDR3 length is 15 residues. CDR1 and CDR2 (germline): SGHNT, YYREEE (reference sequence). V was clipped by 3 bases and J by 2 bases, with 15 bases between them. Material: naive CD4+ T cells from PBMCs. Subset reported: CD45RA+ positively selected. J is TRBJ2-7 and V is TRBV5-4; unclear D gene. This TCR came from a man between 18 and 35 years old in good health. Some clones in this sample may be carry-over from other donors' samples. The CDR3 DNA reads as TGTGCCAGCAGCTCCTTCCCCCGGGCCGCCTACGAGCAGTACTTC. It translates to CASSSFPRAAYEQYF.